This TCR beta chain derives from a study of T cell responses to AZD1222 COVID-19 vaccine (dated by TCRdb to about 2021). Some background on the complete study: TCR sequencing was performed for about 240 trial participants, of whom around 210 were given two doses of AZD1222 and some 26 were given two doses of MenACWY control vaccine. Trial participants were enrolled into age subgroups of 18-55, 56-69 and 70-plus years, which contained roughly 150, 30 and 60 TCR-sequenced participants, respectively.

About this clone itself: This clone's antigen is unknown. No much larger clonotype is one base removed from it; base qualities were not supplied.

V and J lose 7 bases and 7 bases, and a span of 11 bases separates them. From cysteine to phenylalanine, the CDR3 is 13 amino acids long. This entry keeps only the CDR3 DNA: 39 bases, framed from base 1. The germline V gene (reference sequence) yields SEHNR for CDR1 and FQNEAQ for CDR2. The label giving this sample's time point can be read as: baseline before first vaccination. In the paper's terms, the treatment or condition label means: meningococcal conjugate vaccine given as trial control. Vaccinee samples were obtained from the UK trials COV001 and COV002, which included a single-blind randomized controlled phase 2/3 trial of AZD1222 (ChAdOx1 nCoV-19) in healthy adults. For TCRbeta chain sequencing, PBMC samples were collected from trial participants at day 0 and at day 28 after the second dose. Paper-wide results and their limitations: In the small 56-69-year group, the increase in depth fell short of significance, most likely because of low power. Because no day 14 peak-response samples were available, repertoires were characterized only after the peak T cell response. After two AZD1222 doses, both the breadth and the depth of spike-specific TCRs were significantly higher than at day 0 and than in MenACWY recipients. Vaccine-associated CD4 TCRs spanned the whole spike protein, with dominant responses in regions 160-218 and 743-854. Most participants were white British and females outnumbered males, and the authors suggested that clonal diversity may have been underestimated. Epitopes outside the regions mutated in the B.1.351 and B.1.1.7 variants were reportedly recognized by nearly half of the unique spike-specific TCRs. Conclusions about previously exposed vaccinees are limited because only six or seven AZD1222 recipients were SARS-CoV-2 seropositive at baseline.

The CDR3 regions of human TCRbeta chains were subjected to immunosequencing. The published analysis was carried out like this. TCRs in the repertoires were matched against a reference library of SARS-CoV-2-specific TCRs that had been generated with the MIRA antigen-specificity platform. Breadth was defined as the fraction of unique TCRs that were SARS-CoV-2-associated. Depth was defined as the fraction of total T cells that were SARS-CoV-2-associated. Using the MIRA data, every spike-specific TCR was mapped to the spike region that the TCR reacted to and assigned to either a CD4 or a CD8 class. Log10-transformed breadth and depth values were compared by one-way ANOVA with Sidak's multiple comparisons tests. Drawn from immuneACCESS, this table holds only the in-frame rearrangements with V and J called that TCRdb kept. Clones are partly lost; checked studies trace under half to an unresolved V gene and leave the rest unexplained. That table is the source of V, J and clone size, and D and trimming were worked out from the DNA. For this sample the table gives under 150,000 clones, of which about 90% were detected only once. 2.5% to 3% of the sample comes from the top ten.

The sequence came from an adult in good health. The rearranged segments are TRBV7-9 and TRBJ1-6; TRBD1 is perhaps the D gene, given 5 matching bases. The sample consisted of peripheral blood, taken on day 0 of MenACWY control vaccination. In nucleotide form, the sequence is TGTGCCAGCACCGGGACTGAAAATTCACCCCTCCACTTT. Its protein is CASTGTENSPLHF.